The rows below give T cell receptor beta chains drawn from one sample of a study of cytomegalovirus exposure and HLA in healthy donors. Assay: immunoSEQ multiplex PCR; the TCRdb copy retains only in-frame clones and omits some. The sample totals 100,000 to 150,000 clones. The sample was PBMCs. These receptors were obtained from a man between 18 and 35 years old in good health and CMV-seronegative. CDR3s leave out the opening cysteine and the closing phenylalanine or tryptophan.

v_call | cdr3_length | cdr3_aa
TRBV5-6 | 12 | ASSFGTGAYEQY
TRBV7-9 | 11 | ASSLGGPNGYT
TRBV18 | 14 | ASSPDRGSSNQPQH
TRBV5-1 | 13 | ASSLALGTEIEAF
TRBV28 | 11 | ASSGTGVHEQY
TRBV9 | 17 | ASSVALPGETTNTGELF
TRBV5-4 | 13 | ASSPPLGAGNTIY
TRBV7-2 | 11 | ASSPGLTDTQY
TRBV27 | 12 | ASSLQDSTDTQY
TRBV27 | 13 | ASSPRDRLRTEAF
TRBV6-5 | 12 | ASRGTSEITRQY
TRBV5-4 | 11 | ASSFHGSNEQF
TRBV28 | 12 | ASSLGDFNTEAF
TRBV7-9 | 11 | ASSSPTVDIQY
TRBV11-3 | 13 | ASSSSGRSINEQF
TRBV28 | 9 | ASRSNQPQH
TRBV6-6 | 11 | ASSYQGSYEQY
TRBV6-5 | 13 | ASSFTGGSYNEQF
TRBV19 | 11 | ATVRRRGWEAF
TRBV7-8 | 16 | ASSSRLAGGSSSGEQY
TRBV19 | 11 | ASNRRGDTEAF
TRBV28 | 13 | ASSRGQGQGVEGD
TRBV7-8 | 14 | ASSLARRGIYTEAF
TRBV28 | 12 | ASSLAGGPREQF
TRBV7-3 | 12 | ASSSDSGRDEQF
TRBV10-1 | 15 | ASPHVPGQESNEKLF
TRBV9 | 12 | ASTAGQGGTEAF